This T cell receptor (beta chain) was obtained from a study of blood T cell repertoires in COVID-19. Overall study context: COVID-19 samples from acute and convalescent phases originated in the United States, Italy and Spain. PBMCs, B-cell-depleted T cells, or T cells provided the cDNA or gDNA that made up the material.

Authors' analysis steps: Cell counts per sample came from amplifying reference gene primers. Measured with immunoSEQ multiplex PCR; TCRdb has only the in-frame clones, and not every one. Clone size and V and J calls were adopted from that table, with D and trimming inferred from the DNA. The sample records about 210,000 clones, approximately 84% being singletons. The sample holds a few counts of this clone. CDR3 size: 14 residues. From germline, CDR1 is SGHTA and CDR2 FQGNSA. V lost 6 bases to trimming and J lost 0 bases, with 11 bases between them. Sample: peripheral blood. The TCR originated in a woman between 50 and 59 years old with active or convalescent COVID-19. V usage is TRBV7-2 and J usage is TRBJ1-1, with D maybe TRBD1 (6 bases). The CDR3 DNA is TGTGCCAGCAGGGGGACACGCATGAACACTGAAGCTTTCTTT. It codes for CASRGTRMNTEAFF. The full variable domain, in which reference TRBV7-2 and TRBJ1-1 provide the parts outside the CDR3, is GAGVSQSPSNKVTEKGKDVELRCDPISGHTALYWYRQSLGQGLEFLIYFQGNSAPDKSGLPSDRFSAERTGGSVSTLTIQRTQQEDSAVYLCASRGTRMNTEAFFGQGTRLTVV.